One T cell receptor beta chain is described in this entry. This clonotype showed up just a few times. Its antigen remains undetermined. No base quality information exists; no much larger clone differs at one position. The germline V end is reduced by 5 bases and the J end by 7 bases; junction bases left unmatched: 5. The CDR3 numbers 14 residues from cysteine through phenylalanine. CDR3 DNA is the only sequence kept; it has 42 bases, read in frame from the first base. Looking up the germline V gene yields CDR1 SGHRS and CDR2 YFSETQ. This entry is derived from a study of T cells after yellow fever vaccination (dated by TCRdb to the late 2010s). Context from the whole study: Libraries from fractions with low cell numbers were prepared with the SMART-Seq v4 Ultra Low Input RNA kit. To follow T-cell clones before and after both primary and booster YFV17D yellow fever vaccination, bulk TCR alpha and beta repertoires underwent longitudinal sequencing. Two healthy male donors, one aged 18 to 30 and one aged 30 to 40 years, made up the cohort. Blood samples were taken at several timepoints before and after primary and secondary immunization, and bulk PBMC replicates and cell subsets were isolated.

TCRdb names Illumina NovaSeq 6000 as the instrument used. TCR cDNA was synthesized by 5'RACE template switching, through which a universal primer site and unique molecular identifiers were introduced. cDNA synthesis was primed from both the TCR alpha and TCR beta constant segments. Library amplification involved two PCR steps, and the second step added sample barcodes and sequencing adapters. Sequencing of the libraries was done on either Illumina HiSeq 2500 (2x100 bp) or NovaSeq (2x150 bp). The original methods were these. MIGEC was used to demultiplex reads and collapse the reads into UMI consensus sequences, and MiXCR was used for V(D)J alignment. Vaccine-responding clonotypes were identified with edgeR using replicate PBMC samples, with FDR below 0.01 and a log2 fold change above 5 up to day 15 being required. Each bulk clonotype was labeled CD4 or CD8 based on which sequenced repertoire, CD4 or CD8, contained the clonotype at higher abundance. TCRdb reran the public reads through fastp at Q25 and MiXCR, keeping productive beta chains. CDR3 protein duplicates are merged, each entry listing the most common genes and DNA. TCRdb, not the authors, supplied the V and J calls. Present in this sample are under 400,000 distinct CDR3 sequences, about an eighth of which were seen just once. Jointly, the top ten make up 3.2% of the sample.

What this sample's treatment or condition label stands for: live attenuated yellow fever vaccine strain. A standard Ficoll-Paque protocol was used to isolate PBMCs from peripheral blood. CD4 and CD8 T-cell fractions were isolated with Dynabeads CD4 and CD8 positive selection kits. TriZol was used to extract RNA from bulk PBMCs, CD4 and CD8 fractions, and dextramer-positive and dextramer-negative fractions. On the study overall, not on this receptor specifically: Computational filtering was needed because FACS-sorted repertoires could contain abundant contaminating clonotypes from the bulk population. A small fraction of clonotypes appeared in both the CD4 and CD8 compartments, likely as a result of convergent recombination. Compared with the primary T-cell response, the secondary T-cell response was faster but weaker, reaching its peak on day 5 rather than on day 15. Only two donors were included in the study, so the extent to which the findings can be generalized is limited. After the booster, most clones that had expanded after primary vaccination were detected again (about 97% of CD4 and around 88% of CD8), suggesting broad maintenance of memory.

The sequence links TRBV5-1 to TRBJ2-2, with 10 bases in between that match TRBD1. This sequence originates from a man aged 18-30 years who received the YFV17D yellow fever vaccine. Material: CD4+ T cells sorted from PBMCs, obtained 15 days after the yellow fever booster vaccination. The DNA reads as follows: TGCGCCAGCAGAGGACAGGGGGTTGACGGGGAGCTGTTTTTT. It translates as CASRGQGVDGELFF.